A single sample gave rise to the 20 T cell receptor beta chains below, sequenced in a study of cytomegalovirus exposure and HLA in healthy donors. Vbeta (60) and Jbeta (13) primers were used in the PCR. The protocol was immunoSEQ multiplex PCR, while the TCRdb copy is restricted to in-frame clones and leaves out a portion. The sample includes 150,000 to 200,000 clones, over 9.5% of them seen just once. Sequences were obtained from PBMCs. Receptor source: a man in his forties or fifties in good health and CMV-seropositive.

The chain is built from TRBV5-4 and TRBJ2-5; D perhaps matches TRBD2 (5 bases). The end of the DNA fits TRBJ2-7 better, so the J call may be wrong. This CDR3 region has 15 residues. Germline values: CDR1 SGHNT, CDR2 YYREEE (reference sequence). CDR3 amino acids: CASSPDYRSGGEQYF. For the CDR3, the DNA is TGTGCCAGCAGCCCCGACTACCGATCGGGTGGCGAGCAGTACTTC.

The chain links TRBV4-2 to TRBJ1-1, with 8 bases fitting TRBD1. The CDR3 has 15 amino acids. The J segment lost 3 bases and the V segment lost 4 bases, leaving 7 bases of the junction unmatched. CDR1 is LGHNA, CDR2 YNFKEQ, per germline. The CDR3 here is CASSPGQGADTEAFF. CDR3 bases: TGTGCCAGCAGCCCTGGACAGGGCGCGGACACTGAAGCTTTCTTT.

This sequence joins TRBV18 and TRBJ2-3; 8 positions agree with TRBD2. Germline values: CDR1 KGHSH, CDR2 LQKENI. This CDR3 has 17 residues. V lost 1 base to trimming and J lost 3 bases; unmatched junction nucleotides: 9. CDR3 nucleotide sequence: TGTGCCAGCTCACCACGCCCCGGGGGGGCTGGAACAGATACGCAGTATTTT. Protein sequence: CASSPRPGGAGTDTQYF.

The chain has TRBV28 and TRBJ2-2; 7 bases line up with TRBD1. The CDR3 is 15 amino acids. Unmatched junction bases numbered 8, after V lost 6 bases and J lost 4 bases. Germline V CDR1 and CDR2: MDHEN, SYDVKM. The DNA of the CDR3 is TGTGCCAGCAGAATACAGGGGATGAGCACCGGGGAGCTGTTTTTT. This translates into CASRIQGMSTGELFF.

This clone was detected only a few times. The chain combines TRBV7-6 with TRBJ1-1, with 7 bases identical to TRBD1. The length of the CDR3 is 15 residues. The J segment lost 3 bases and the V segment lost 2 bases, leaving 6 bases of the junction unmatched. Germline values: CDR1 SGHVS, CDR2 FNYEAQ. The CDR3 region has the DNA TGTGCCAGCAGCTTATACAGGGGTACGGACACTGAAGCTTTCTTT. The encoded protein is CASSLYRGTDTEAFF.

This clone was detected a few times. The chain recombines TRBV9 with TRBJ1-2; no clear D gene. The CDR3 totals 13 residues. Germline CDR1 and CDR2: SGDLS and YYNGEE. V dropped 7 bases and J dropped 8 bases, with 18 bases sitting between them. Here the CDR3 DNA reads TGTGCCAGCCGAGGAGGATTGGGTTTCGGCTACACCTTC. Translated: CASRGGLGFGYTF.

A few counts support this clone. The CDR3 DNA sequence: TGTGCCGTCGCGGGGGGGGAACCTCAGCCCCAGCATTTT. Its protein product is CAVAGGEPQPQHF. The chain recombines TRBV10-3 with TRBJ1-5; tentatively, D is TRBD1 (5 bases). Germline loops: CDR1 ENHRY, CDR2 SYGVKD. The CDR3 totals 13 residues. Trimming removed 11 bases from V and 6 bases from J, with 17 bases in between.

This clone was observed a handful of times. J is TRBJ1-5 and V is TRBV27; D possibly corresponds to TRBD1 (5 bases). This CDR3 comprises 15 residues. V was trimmed by 4 bases and J by 0 bases, leaving 10 bases between them. Germline CDR1 reads MNHEY; CDR2 reads SMNVEV (reference sequence). CDR3 residues: CASSSQGYSNQPQHF. DNA of the CDR3: TGTGCCAGCAGTTCCCAGGGATATAGCAATCAGCCCCAGCATTTT.

The V call is TRBV27, the J call TRBJ1-1, with a weak D call TRBD1 (5 bases). The CDR3 runs to 14 residues. The germline V gene encodes CDR1 MNHEY and CDR2 SMNVEV (reference sequence). With 6 bases removed from V and 1 base from J, the gap between germline ends came to 12 bases. The CDR3 here is CASRMQGRNTEAFF. The CDR3 nucleotides are TGTGCCAGCAGAATGCAGGGAAGGAACACTGAAGCTTTCTTT.

The chain couples TRBV28 to TRBJ2-5; D is ambiguous. Trimming pared 6 bases from V and 1 base from J, leaving 12 bases between. CDR1 and CDR2 (germline): MDHEN, SYDVKM. CDR3 length equals 14 residues. The CDR3 reads CASRPPLSQETQYF. The CDR3 DNA reads as TGTGCCAGCAGACCCCCTCTAAGCCAAGAGACCCAGTACTTC.

V and J are TRBV7-7 and TRBJ2-1; D is perhaps TRBD2 (5 bases). Germline-derived CDR1 and CDR2 are SSHAT and FNYEAQ (reference sequence). V was shortened by 3 bases and J by 5 bases, with 11 bases between the two germline ends. The CDR3 spans 14 residues. The CDR3 nucleotides read TGTGCCAGCAGCTTCGGGATAGGTAACAATGAGCAGTTCTTC. It is translated as CASSFGIGNNEQFF.

The rearrangement joins TRBV4-3 to TRBJ2-3, with TRBD2 matching 8 bases. Germline trimming cut 1 base from V and 7 bases from J; bases unmatched to any gene: 13. Germline V gives CDR1 LGHNA, CDR2 YSLEER. CDR3 length equals 17 residues. The CDR3 sequence: CASSQGAGRGAPHTQYF. DNA of the CDR3: TGCGCCAGCAGCCAAGGGGCCGGGCGGGGGGCCCCACATACGCAGTATTTT.

The chain combines TRBV13 with TRBJ1-4; D might be TRBD1 (6 bases). CDR1 is PRHDT, CDR2 FYEKMQ, per germline (reference sequence). The CDR3 extends over 14 amino acids. V lost 5 bases to trimming and J lost 8 bases, with 15 bases between them. The CDR3 region is CASSLRTGTEKLFF. The CDR3 bases are TGTGCCAGCAGCCTACGGACGGGGACAGAAAAACTGTTTTTT.

This clone has more than one count but fewer than ten. The chain uses TRBV19 and TRBJ2-5; D gene ambiguous. The length of the CDR3 is 16 residues. The ends were cut back, 2 bases at V and 2 bases at J, with 15 bases in the middle. Germline V gene lookup returns CDR1 LNHDA and CDR2 SQIVND (reference sequence). This CDR3 reads CASSIRRLSTQETQYF. CDR3 DNA: TGTGCCAGTAGTATAAGGAGACTCAGCACGCAAGAGACCCAGTACTTC.

The rearrangement links TRBV4-3 to TRBJ1-1, with a weak D call TRBD1 (6 bases). Germline values: CDR1 LGHNA, CDR2 YSLEER. The CDR3 consists of 16 residues. The V end lost 0 bases, the J end lost 5 bases, and 16 bases lay between the germline ends. In DNA, the CDR3 is TGCGCCAGCAGCCAAGATGGGGGCGGGCTGGGGACTGAAGCTTTCTTT. As protein: CASSQDGGGLGTEAFF.

This chain uses TRBV11-3 with TRBJ1-4; D might be TRBD1 (5 bases). CDR3 length: 15 amino acids. Germline V gene lookup returns CDR1 SGHNT and CDR2 YENEEA. Trimming left V 0 bases short and J 8 bases short, with 13 bases between. CDR3: CASSLEGQGGEKLFF. Written as DNA, the CDR3 is TGTGCCAGCAGCTTAGAGGGTCAGGGTGGCGAAAAACTGTTTTTT.

This clone was recorded a few times. The CDR3 region is CASSQEPTTNEKLFF. The DNA of the CDR3 is TGCGCCAGCAGCCAAGAGCCTACAACTAATGAAAAACTGTTTTTT. This chain uses TRBV4-3 with TRBJ1-4; unclear D gene. This CDR3 region has 15 residues. Germline values: CDR1 LGHNA, CDR2 YSLEER. With 0 bases removed from V and 0 bases from J, the gap between germline ends came to 5 bases.

The chain recombines TRBV29-1 with TRBJ1-3; D might be TRBD1 (5 bases). Germline V gives CDR1 SQVTM, CDR2 ANQGSEA. The CDR3 loop spans 15 amino acids. V lost 4 bases and J lost 0, with 13 bases in between. CDR3 DNA: TGCAGCGTTGTCGGGGGGGGTACCTCTGGAAACACCATATATTTT. It codes for CSVVGGGTSGNTIYF.

This chain links TRBV11-2 with TRBJ1-6; TRBD1 agrees at 10 bases. Germline V lookup: CDR1 SGHAT, CDR2 FQNNGV. The CDR3 is 15 amino acids. V trimming: 0 bases; J trimming: 10 bases; junction bases outside the gene matches: 3. As DNA, the CDR3 is TGTGCCAGCAGCTTAGAAAGGGGACAGGGGTCACCCCTCCACTTT. Amino acid sequence: CASSLERGQGSPLHF.

This clone showed up just a few times. The chain has TRBV28 and TRBJ1-5; tentatively, D is TRBD1 (5 bases). Trimming cost V 6 bases and J 4 bases, with 10 bases left between them. There are 13 residues in the CDR3. Germline loops: CDR1 MDHEN, CDR2 SYDVKM. This CDR3 reads CASRVGGNQPQHF. As DNA, the CDR3 is TGTGCCAGCAGGGTCGGGGGAAATCAGCCCCAGCATTTT.